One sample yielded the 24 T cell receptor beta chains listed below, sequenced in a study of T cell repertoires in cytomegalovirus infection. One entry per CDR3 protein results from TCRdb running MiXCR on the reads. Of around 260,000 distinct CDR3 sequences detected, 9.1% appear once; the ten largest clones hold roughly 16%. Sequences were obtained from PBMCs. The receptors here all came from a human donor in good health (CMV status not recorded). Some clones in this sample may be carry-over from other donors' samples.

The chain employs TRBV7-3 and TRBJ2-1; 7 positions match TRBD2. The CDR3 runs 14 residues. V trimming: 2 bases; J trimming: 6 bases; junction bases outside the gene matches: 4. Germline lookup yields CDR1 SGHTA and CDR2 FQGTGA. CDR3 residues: CASSLQLASNEQFF. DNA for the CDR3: TGTGCCAGCAGCTTACAACTAGCGTCCAATGAGCAGTTCTTC. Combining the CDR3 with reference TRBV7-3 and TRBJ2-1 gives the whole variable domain GAGVSQTPSNKVTEKGKYVELRCDPISGHTALYWYRQSLGQGPEFLIYFQGTGAADDSGLPNDRFFAVRPEGSVSTLKIQRTERGDSAVYLCASSLQLASNEQFFGPGTRLTVL.

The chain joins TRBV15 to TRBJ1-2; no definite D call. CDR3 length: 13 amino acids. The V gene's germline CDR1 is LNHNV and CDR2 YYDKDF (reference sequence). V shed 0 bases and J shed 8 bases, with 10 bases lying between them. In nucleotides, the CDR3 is TGTGCCACCAGCAGAGATGTATCGTTCGGCTACACCTTC. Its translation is CATSRDVSFGYTF.

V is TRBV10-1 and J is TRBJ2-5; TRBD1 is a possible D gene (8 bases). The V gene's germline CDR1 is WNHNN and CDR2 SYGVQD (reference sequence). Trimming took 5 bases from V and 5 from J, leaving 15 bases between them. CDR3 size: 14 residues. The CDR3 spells CASSHDRGGETQYF. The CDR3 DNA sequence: TGCGCCAGCAGTCATGACAGGGGAGGGGAGACCCAGTACTTC.

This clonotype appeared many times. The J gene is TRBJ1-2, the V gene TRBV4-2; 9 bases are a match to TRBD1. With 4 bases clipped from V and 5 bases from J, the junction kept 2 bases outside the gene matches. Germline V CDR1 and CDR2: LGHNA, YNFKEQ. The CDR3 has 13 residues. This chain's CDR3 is CASSRGTGYGYTF. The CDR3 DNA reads TGTGCCAGCAGCCGAGGGACAGGGTATGGCTACACCTTC.

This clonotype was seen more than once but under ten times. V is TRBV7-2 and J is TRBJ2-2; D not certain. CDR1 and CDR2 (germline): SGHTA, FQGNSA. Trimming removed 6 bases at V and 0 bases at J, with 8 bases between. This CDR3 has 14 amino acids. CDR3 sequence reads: CASSYLANTGELFF. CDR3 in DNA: TGTGCCAGCAGTTACCTCGCGAACACCGGGGAGCTGTTTTTT.

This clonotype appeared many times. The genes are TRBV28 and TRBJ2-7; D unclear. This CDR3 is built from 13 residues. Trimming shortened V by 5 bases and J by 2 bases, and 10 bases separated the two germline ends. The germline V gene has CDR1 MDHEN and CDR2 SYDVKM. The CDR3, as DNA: TGTGCCAGCAGTGGAGCCGTTACCTACGAGCAGTACTTC. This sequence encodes CASSGAVTYEQYF. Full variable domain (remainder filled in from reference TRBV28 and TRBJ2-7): DVKVTQSSRYLVKRTGEKVFLECVQDMDHENMFWYRQDPGLGLRLIYFSYDVKMKEKGDIPEGYSVSREKKERFSLILESASTNQTSMYLCASSGAVTYEQYFGPGTRLTVT.

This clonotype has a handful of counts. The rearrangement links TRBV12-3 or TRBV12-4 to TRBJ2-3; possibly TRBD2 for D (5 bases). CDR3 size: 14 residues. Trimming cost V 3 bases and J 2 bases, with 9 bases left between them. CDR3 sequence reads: CASSFEGITDTQYF. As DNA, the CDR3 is TGTGCCAGCAGTTTTGAGGGTATCACAGATACGCAGTATTTT.

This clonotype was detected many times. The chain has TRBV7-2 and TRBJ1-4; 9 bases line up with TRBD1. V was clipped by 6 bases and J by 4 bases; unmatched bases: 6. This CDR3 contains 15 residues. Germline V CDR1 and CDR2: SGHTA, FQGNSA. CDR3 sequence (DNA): TGTGCCAGCAGGCTACAGGGGGCGGTTAATGAAAAACTGTTTTTT. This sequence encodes CASRLQGAVNEKLFF.

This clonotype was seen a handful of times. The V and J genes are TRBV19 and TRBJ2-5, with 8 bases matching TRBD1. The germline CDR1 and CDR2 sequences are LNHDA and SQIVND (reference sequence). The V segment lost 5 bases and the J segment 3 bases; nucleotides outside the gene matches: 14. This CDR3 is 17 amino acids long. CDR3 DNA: TGTGCCAGTAGTCGCTCCCCGACAGGGGTTTTCGAAGAGACCCAGTACTTC. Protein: CASSRSPTGVFEETQYF.

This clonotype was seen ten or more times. Here the CDR3 reads CASSQGMRSSADTQYF. The CDR3, as DNA: TGCGCCAGCAGCCAGGGGATGCGGTCCTCGGCAGATACGCAGTATTTT. The V gene is TRBV4-3, the J gene TRBJ2-3; no reliable D call. Trimming cost V 3 bases and J 4 bases, with 17 bases left between them. Germline CDR1 is LGHNA and CDR2 is YSLEER. This CDR3 is built from 16 residues.

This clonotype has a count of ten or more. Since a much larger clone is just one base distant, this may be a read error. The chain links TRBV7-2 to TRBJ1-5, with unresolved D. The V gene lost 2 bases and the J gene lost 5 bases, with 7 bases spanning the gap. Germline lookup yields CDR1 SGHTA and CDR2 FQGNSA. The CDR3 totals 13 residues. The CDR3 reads CASSLSRYQPQHF. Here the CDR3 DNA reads TGTGCCAGCAGCTTATCCAGATATCAGCCCCAGCATTTT.

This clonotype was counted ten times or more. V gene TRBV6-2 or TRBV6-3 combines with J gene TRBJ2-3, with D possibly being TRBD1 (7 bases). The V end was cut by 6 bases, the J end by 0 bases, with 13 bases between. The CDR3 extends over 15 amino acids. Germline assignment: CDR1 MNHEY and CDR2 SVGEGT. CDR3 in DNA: TGTGCCAGCAGCTTACAGGGGACTAGCACAGATACGCAGTATTTT. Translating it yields CASSLQGTSTDTQYF.

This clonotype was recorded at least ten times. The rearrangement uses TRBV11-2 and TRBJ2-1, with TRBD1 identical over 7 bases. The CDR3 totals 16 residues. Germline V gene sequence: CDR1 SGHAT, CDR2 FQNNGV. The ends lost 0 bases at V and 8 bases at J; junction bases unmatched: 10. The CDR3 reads CASSLDRARGSDEQFF. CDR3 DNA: TGTGCCAGCAGCTTAGATCGGGCCAGGGGGAGTGATGAGCAGTTCTTC.

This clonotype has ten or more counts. CDR3 bases: TGTGCCAGTAGTAACTTTGGACCTAATCAGCCCCAGCATTTT. It specifies CASSNFGPNQPQHF. The chain combines TRBV19 with TRBJ1-5; D not certain. The germline V gene has CDR1 LNHDA and CDR2 SQIVND (reference sequence). Trimming removed 4 bases from V and 4 bases from J, with 11 bases in between. There are 14 residues in the CDR3.

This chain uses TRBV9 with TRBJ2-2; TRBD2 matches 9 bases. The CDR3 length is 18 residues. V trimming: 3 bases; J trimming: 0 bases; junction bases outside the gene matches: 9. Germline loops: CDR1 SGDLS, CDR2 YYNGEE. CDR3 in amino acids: CASSAQAGGIPNTGELFF. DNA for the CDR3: TGTGCCAGCAGCGCCCAGGCGGGGGGGATTCCGAACACCGGGGAGCTGTTTTTT.

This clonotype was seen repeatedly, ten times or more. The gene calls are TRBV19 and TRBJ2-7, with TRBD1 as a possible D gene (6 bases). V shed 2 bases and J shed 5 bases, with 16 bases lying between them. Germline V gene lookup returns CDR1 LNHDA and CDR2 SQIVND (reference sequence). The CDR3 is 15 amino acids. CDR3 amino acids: CASSINRDKGHEQYF. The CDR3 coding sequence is TGTGCCAGTAGTATAAACCGGGACAAGGGCCACGAGCAGTACTTC.

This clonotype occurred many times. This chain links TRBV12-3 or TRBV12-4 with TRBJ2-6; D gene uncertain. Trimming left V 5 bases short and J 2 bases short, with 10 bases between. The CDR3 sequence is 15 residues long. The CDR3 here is CASSPRVAGANVLTF. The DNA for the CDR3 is TGTGCCAGCAGTCCTAGGGTAGCTGGGGCCAACGTCCTGACTTTC.

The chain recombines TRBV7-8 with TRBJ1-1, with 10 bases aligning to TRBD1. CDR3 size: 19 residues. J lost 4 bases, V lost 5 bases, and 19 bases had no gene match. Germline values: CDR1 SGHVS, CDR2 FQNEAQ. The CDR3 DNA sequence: TGTGCCAGCAGCCCAAATACCCGGACAGGGGGAGGCAGAATCACTGAAGCTTTCTTT. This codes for CASSPNTRTGGGRITEAFF.

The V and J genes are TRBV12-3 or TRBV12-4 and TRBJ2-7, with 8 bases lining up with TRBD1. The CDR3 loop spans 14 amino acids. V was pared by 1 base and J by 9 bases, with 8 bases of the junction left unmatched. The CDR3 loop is CASSLGDRPAGQYF. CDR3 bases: TGTGCCAGCAGTTTAGGGGACAGGCCGGCGGGGCAGTACTTC.

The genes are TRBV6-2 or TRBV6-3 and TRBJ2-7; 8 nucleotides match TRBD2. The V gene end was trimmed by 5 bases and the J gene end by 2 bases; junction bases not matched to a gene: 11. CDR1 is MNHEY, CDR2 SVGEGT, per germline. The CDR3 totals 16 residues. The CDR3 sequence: CASSRPTQGLAYEQYF. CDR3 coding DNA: TGTGCCAGCAGTCGACCGACGCAGGGACTAGCCTACGAGCAGTACTTC.

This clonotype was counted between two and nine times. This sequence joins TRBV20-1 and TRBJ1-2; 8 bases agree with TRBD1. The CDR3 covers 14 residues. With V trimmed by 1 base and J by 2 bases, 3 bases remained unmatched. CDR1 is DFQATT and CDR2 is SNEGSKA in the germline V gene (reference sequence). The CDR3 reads CSARAGTGNYGYTF. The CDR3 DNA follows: TGCAGTGCTAGAGCCGGGACAGGAAACTATGGCTACACCTTC.

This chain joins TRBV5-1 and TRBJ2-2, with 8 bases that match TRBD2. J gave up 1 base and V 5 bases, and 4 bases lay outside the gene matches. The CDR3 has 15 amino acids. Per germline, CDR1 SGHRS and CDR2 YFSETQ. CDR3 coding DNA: TGCGCCAGCAGTTTAGCGGGGAAGAACACCGGGGAGCTGTTTTTT. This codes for CASSLAGKNTGELFF.

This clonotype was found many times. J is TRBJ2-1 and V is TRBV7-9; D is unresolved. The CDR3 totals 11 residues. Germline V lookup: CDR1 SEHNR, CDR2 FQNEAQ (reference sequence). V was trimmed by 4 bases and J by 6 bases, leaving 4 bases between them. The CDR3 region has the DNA TGTGCCAGCAGCTCGATCAATGAGCAGTTCTTC. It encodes CASSSINEQFF.

CDR3 in DNA: TGTGCCAGCAGTCTACGACAGCAAGAGACCCAGTACTTC. Translating it yields CASSLRQQETQYF. The chain recombines TRBV6-5 with TRBJ2-5, with D perhaps TRBD1 (5 bases). Trimming took 5 bases from V and 2 from J, leaving 9 bases between them. The CDR3 runs to 13 residues. Germline V lookup: CDR1 MNHEY, CDR2 SVGAGI.